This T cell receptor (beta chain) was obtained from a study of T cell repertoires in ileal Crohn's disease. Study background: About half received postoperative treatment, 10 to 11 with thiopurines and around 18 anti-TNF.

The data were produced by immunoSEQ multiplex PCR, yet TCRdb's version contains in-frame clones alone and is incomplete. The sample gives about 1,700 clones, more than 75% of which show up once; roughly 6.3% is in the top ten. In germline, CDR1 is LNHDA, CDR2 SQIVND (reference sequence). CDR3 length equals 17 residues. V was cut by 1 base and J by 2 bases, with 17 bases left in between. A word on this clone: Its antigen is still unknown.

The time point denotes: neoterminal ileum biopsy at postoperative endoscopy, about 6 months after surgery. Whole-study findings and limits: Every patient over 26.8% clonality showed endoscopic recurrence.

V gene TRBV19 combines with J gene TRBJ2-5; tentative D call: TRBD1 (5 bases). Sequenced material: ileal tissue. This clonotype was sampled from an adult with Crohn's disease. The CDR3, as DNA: TGTGCCAGTAGTATAGGGCAGGGTGTCGTGGGGCAAGAGACCCAGTACTTC. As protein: CASSIGQGVVGQETQYF.